These 27 T cell receptor beta chains were all obtained from the same sample, sequenced in a study of blood T cells in healthy people across ages. PCR was performed a second time for 7 to 11 cycles using a sample-barcoded 5' primer and a J-beta primer mix. MiXCR, applied by TCRdb to the 5' RACE reads, yields one record per CDR3 protein. The table lists roughly 1.5 million distinct CDR3 sequences, roughly two fifths of them singletons. Sequencing was performed on blood. The origin of the receptors is a woman aged 18-29 years in good health.

The V and J genes are TRBV24-1 and TRBJ1-2; no clear D. Germline V gene lookup returns CDR1 KGHDR and CDR2 SFDVKD. V was pared by 6 bases and J by 7 bases, with 14 bases between. This CDR3 is built from 13 residues. DNA for the CDR3: TGTGCCACCAGTTACAGCCGATACAGTGGCTACACCTTC. Its translation is CATSYSRYSGYTF.

The chain links TRBV12-3 or TRBV12-4 to TRBJ2-1; 8 nucleotides align to TRBD1. This CDR3 region has 12 residues. With V trimmed by 7 bases and J by 14 bases, 10 bases remained unmatched. The CDR3 region has the DNA TGTGCCAGCACCGGACAGGGCCCGGGAAAGTTCTTC. This translates into CASTGQGPGKFF.

This rearrangement joins TRBV5-4 to TRBJ2-2; 7 nucleotides line up with TRBD1. V shed 4 bases, J shed 7 bases, and the junction held 10 bases outside the gene matches. Germline lookup yields CDR1 SGHNT and CDR2 YYREEE (reference sequence). The CDR3 is 15 residues long. CDR3 loop: CASSHPITGDGELFF. The CDR3 nucleotides are TGTGCCAGCAGCCACCCCATCACAGGGGACGGGGAGCTGTTTTTT.

This sequence joins TRBV25-1 and TRBJ1-2; D not resolved. Trimming took off 1 base at V and 7 bases at J, with 7 bases between the two ends. Looked up from germline, CDR1 is MGHDK and CDR2 is SYGVNS. The CDR3 extends over 12 amino acids. The CDR3, as DNA: TGTGCCAGCAGTGAATCCCTCCTTGGCTACACCTTC. Amino acid sequence: CASSESLLGYTF.

For the CDR3, the DNA is TGTGCCAGCACAGTATTTATGAACACTGAAGCTTTCTTT. This codes for CASTVFMNTEAFF. This chain connects TRBV7-2 to TRBJ1-1; D not certain. CDR1 and CDR2 from the germline V gene are SGHTA and FQGNSA. This CDR3 has 13 residues. Trimming cost V 7 bases and J 0 bases, with 9 bases left between them.

The chain is built from TRBV24-1 and TRBJ2-5, with D possibly matching TRBD1 (5 bases). Trimming took off 5 bases at V and 2 bases at J, with 11 bases between the two ends. The CDR3 extends over 14 amino acids. Germline V gene lookup returns CDR1 KGHDR and CDR2 SFDVKD. This chain's CDR3 is CATSVVTVQETQYF. The CDR3 nucleotides are TGTGCCACCAGTGTCGTGACAGTGCAAGAGACCCAGTACTTC.

The chain recombines TRBV4-1 with TRBJ2-7; D uncertain. CDR3 length equals 13 residues. V lost 2 bases, J lost 3 bases, and 8 bases lay in between. Germline CDR1 and CDR2: MGHRA and YSYEKL. For the CDR3, the DNA is TGCGCCAGCAGCCAACAGAGTTACTACGAGCAGTACTTC. Amino acids: CASSQQSYYEQYF.

The V and J genes are TRBV6-5 and TRBJ2-1; the D is unclear. CDR1 is MNHEY, CDR2 SVGAGI, per germline. The germline V and J ends were trimmed by 2 bases and 0 bases, with 17 bases remaining between them. CDR3 size: 18 residues. As DNA, the CDR3 is TGTGCCAGCAGTTACCGCCTGTCATCCCCTAGCTCCTACAATGAGCAGTTCTTC. Translating gives CASSYRLSSPSSYNEQFF.

The chain couples TRBV4-2 to TRBJ1-2; TRBD1 is a possible D gene (5 bases). CDR1 is LGHNA and CDR2 is YNFKEQ in the germline V gene. The V end lost 0 bases, the J end lost 5 bases, and 13 bases lay between the germline ends. The CDR3 covers 15 residues. CDR3 sequence (DNA): TGTGCCAGCAGCCAAGAAAAGGGGTCTTTATATGGCTACACCTTC. Its translation is CASSQEKGSLYGYTF.

This chain links TRBV20-1 with TRBJ2-1; 10 nucleotides line up with TRBD2. The DNA end is more similar to TRBJ2-7, so the J call may be wrong. The CDR3 runs 16 residues. Germline CDR1 DFQATT, CDR2 SNEGSKA (reference sequence). Written as DNA, the CDR3 is TGCAGTGCTGGGCTAGCGGGGGCCAGCTCCTACAATGAGCAGTACTTC. Encoded protein: CSAGLAGASSYNEQYF.

This clonotype was counted only a few times. This chain joins TRBV27 and TRBJ1-4, with a tentative D call TRBD1 (5 bases). This CDR3 has 15 amino acids. V gave up 5 bases and J gave up 6 bases, with 16 bases separating them. Per the germline V gene, CDR1 is MNHEY and CDR2 is SMNVEV (reference sequence). CDR3 sequence: CASSPLGTGDEKLFF. DNA of the CDR3: TGTGCCAGCAGTCCCCTGGGGACGGGAGATGAAAAACTGTTTTTT.

There are a few counts of this clonotype. The chain employs TRBV20-1 and TRBJ2-1; D unclear. The V gene lost 1 base and the J gene lost 0 bases, with 10 bases spanning the gap. The CDR3 has 15 residues. From germline, CDR1 is DFQATT and CDR2 SNEGSKA (reference sequence). The CDR3 coding sequence is TGCAGTGCTAGAGTAGACTTGAGCTCCTACAATGAGCAGTTCTTC. This codes for CSARVDLSSYNEQFF.

This clonotype was seen a few times. The chain couples TRBV20-1 to TRBJ2-1, with D unclear. Germline V lookup: CDR1 DFQATT, CDR2 SNEGSKA (reference sequence). V lost 7 bases to trimming and J lost 0 bases, with 10 bases between them. This CDR3 spans 13 amino acids. CDR3 region: CSGSGNSYNEQFF. CDR3 sequence (DNA): TGCAGTGGAAGTGGCAACTCCTACAATGAGCAGTTCTTC.

For this clonotype: The junction departs from the called germline gene at one end, perhaps through a read error. This chain links TRBV6-1 with TRBJ1-2; possible D gene TRBD1, 5 bases. There are 14 residues in the CDR3. The germline gives CDR1 MNHNS, CDR2 SASEGT. CDR3 in amino acids: CASSAGGTNYDYTF. The CDR3 coding sequence is TGTGCCAGCAGTGCTGGAGGGACTAACTATGACTACACCTTC.

This chain uses TRBV12-3 or TRBV12-4 with TRBJ2-2; perhaps TRBD2 as D (6 bases). Trimming stripped 3 bases from V and 7 bases from J, with 9 bases between. This CDR3 is 13 amino acids long. CDR3 sequence (DNA): TGTGCCAGCAGTTTCCGGGAGTTCGGGGAGCTGTTTTTT. Protein sequence: CASSFREFGELFF.

The chain links TRBV3-1 to TRBJ2-3; 8 bases line up with TRBD2. Per the germline V gene, CDR1 is LGHDT and CDR2 is YNNKEL (reference sequence). CDR3 size: 15 residues. Trimming removed 4 bases from V and 5 bases from J; junction bases left unmatched: 8. CDR3 nucleotides: TGTGCCAGCAGCCCCACCAGCGGGGGTAGAGATACGCAGTATTTT. It yields the protein CASSPTSGGRDTQYF.

The chain is built from TRBV28 and TRBJ1-5; TRBD1 matches at 7 bases. V was clipped by 4 bases and J by 5 bases; unmatched bases: 8. The germline V gene encodes CDR1 MDHEN and CDR2 SYDVKM. The CDR3 covers 15 residues. CDR3 nucleotides: TGTGCCAGCAGTTCCACGACAGGGCGTTATCAGCCCCAGCATTTT. Translated: CASSSTTGRYQPQHF. The entire variable domain, with the rest obtained from reference TRBV28 and TRBJ1-5, is as follows: DVKVTQSSRYLVKRTGEKVFLECVQDMDHENMFWYRQDPGLGLRLIYFSYDVKMKEKGDIPEGYSVSREKKERFSLILESASTNQTSMYLCASSSTTGRYQPQHFGDGTRLSIL.

As DNA, the CDR3 is TGTGCCATCAGCGGACTAGGGGGGTACAATGAGCAGTTCTTC. Translating it yields CAISGLGGYNEQFF. The chain couples TRBV10-3 to TRBJ2-1, with D tentatively TRBD2 (7 bases). The CDR3 extends over 14 amino acids. CDR1 ENHRY and CDR2 SYGVKD come from the germline V gene. V was clipped by 6 bases and J by 4 bases, with 13 bases between them.

The chain recombines TRBV13 with TRBJ2-3; TRBD2 matches 14 bases. V lost 4 bases to trimming and J lost 0 bases; unmatched junction nucleotides: 6. Germline CDR1 is PRHDT and CDR2 is FYEKMQ (reference sequence). This CDR3 contains 18 residues. The CDR3 here is CASSSGLAGGSSTDTQYF. DNA of the CDR3: TGTGCCAGCAGCTCCGGACTAGCGGGGGGAAGTAGCACAGATACGCAGTATTTT.

The genes are TRBV28 and TRBJ1-5; 7 bases are shared with TRBD1. In germline, CDR1 is MDHEN, CDR2 SYDVKM. The CDR3 length is 14 residues. The V gene end was trimmed by 5 bases and the J gene end by 6 bases; junction bases not matched to a gene: 7. The DNA of the CDR3 is TGTGCCAGCAGTGACCGACAGGGAAGTCAGCCCCAGCATTTT. This gives the protein CASSDRQGSQPQHF. Looking up the rest from reference TRBV28 and TRBJ1-5 gives the full variable domain: DVKVTQSSRYLVKRTGEKVFLECVQDMDHENMFWYRQDPGLGLRLIYFSYDVKMKEKGDIPEGYSVSREKKERFSLILESASTNQTSMYLCASSDRQGSQPQHFGDGTRLSIL.

The CDR3 DNA follows: TGCAGTGCTAGATCTTCTTACGAGCAGTACTTC. The encoded protein is CSARSSYEQYF. The chain recombines TRBV20-1 with TRBJ2-7, with D unresolved. The CDR3 sequence is 11 residues long. V dropped 2 bases and J dropped 4 bases, with 6 bases sitting between them. CDR1 and CDR2 (germline): DFQATT, SNEGSKA (reference sequence).

This clonotype was detected only a few times. This rearrangement joins TRBV6-2 or TRBV6-3 to TRBJ2-5, with D uncertain. V was trimmed by 7 bases and J by 7 bases, leaving 22 bases between them. The germline V gene has CDR1 MNHEY and CDR2 SVGEGT. The CDR3 loop spans 15 amino acids. In DNA form, the CDR3 reads TGTGCCAGCATTATACGACCCCCCGAAGTCGGGACCCAGTACTTC. Translating gives CASIIRPPEVGTQYF.

The V and J genes are TRBV10-3 and TRBJ2-2; the D gene is possibly TRBD1 (5 bases). V lost 2 bases to trimming and J lost 9 bases, with 10 bases between them. In germline, CDR1 is ENHRY, CDR2 SYGVKD. This CDR3 spans 13 amino acids. The CDR3 loop reads CAISEPQGRELFF. In nucleotides, the CDR3 is TGTGCCATCAGTGAGCCCCAGGGTAGGGAGCTGTTTTTT.

This clonotype was recorded only once. The V and J genes are TRBV20-1 and TRBJ2-2; 12 positions match TRBD2. Losses at the gene ends were 3 bases for V and 7 bases for J; bases not matched to a gene: 9. The CDR3 consists of 16 residues. The germline V gene encodes CDR1 DFQATT and CDR2 SNEGSKA (reference sequence). The CDR3 DNA is TGCAGTGCTAGGCTAGCGGGAGGGCCTCCCGGCGGGGAGCTGTTTTTT. This translates into CSARLAGGPPGGELFF.

The table lists this clonotype with a few counts. This chain links TRBV20-1 with TRBJ2-7; 14 bases align to TRBD2. The trim removed 6 bases at V and 4 bases at J, leaving 8 bases unmatched. The CDR3 runs to 15 residues. Germline V gene lookup returns CDR1 DFQATT and CDR2 SNEGSKA (reference sequence). CDR3 DNA sequence: TGCAGTGCGGAGGGACTAGCGGGAGCCTCGTACGAGCAGTACTTC. Protein: CSAEGLAGASYEQYF.

This clonotype was recorded only once. This chain uses TRBV5-1 with TRBJ1-2, with D perhaps matching TRBD1 (5 bases). This CDR3 is built from 15 residues. V was shortened by 3 bases and J by 6 bases, with 18 bases between the two germline ends. CDR1 and CDR2 from the germline V gene are SGHRS and YFSETQ. The CDR3 nucleotides read TGCGCCAGCAGCTCGAACCGGGACGGCGTCCATGGCTACACCTTC. Protein: CASSSNRDGVHGYTF.

J is TRBJ2-7 and V is TRBV4-2; D might be TRBD2 (6 bases). Looked up from germline, CDR1 is LGHNA and CDR2 is YNFKEQ. Deletions cut 4 bases from V and 7 bases from J, with 20 bases between. CDR3 length: 15 residues. CDR3: CASSPRLVYGNEQYF. CDR3 DNA sequence: TGTGCCAGCAGCCCCAGACTAGTCTACGGGAATGAGCAGTACTTC.